This T cell receptor beta chain derives from a study of T cells after yellow fever vaccination. TCRdb redid the calling of the 5' RACE reads with MiXCR, one entry per CDR3 protein. Here the sample spans approximately 140,000 distinct CDR3 sequences, 7.7% being singletons. The TCR was taken from a man younger than 40 who received the YFV17D yellow fever vaccine. The sample was CD4+ T cells sorted from PBMCs, taken 5 days after the yellow fever booster vaccination.

The CDR3 coding sequence is TGCGCCAGCAGCCAAGAAAACAGGGGGGGGGAGCTGTTTTTT. Its translation is CASSQENRGGELFF. The chain employs TRBV4-3 and TRBJ2-2, with TRBD1 matching over 8 bases. From germline, CDR1 is LGHNA and CDR2 YSLEER. The CDR3 runs to 14 residues. V shed 0 bases and J 8 bases; nucleotides not matched to a gene: 2.